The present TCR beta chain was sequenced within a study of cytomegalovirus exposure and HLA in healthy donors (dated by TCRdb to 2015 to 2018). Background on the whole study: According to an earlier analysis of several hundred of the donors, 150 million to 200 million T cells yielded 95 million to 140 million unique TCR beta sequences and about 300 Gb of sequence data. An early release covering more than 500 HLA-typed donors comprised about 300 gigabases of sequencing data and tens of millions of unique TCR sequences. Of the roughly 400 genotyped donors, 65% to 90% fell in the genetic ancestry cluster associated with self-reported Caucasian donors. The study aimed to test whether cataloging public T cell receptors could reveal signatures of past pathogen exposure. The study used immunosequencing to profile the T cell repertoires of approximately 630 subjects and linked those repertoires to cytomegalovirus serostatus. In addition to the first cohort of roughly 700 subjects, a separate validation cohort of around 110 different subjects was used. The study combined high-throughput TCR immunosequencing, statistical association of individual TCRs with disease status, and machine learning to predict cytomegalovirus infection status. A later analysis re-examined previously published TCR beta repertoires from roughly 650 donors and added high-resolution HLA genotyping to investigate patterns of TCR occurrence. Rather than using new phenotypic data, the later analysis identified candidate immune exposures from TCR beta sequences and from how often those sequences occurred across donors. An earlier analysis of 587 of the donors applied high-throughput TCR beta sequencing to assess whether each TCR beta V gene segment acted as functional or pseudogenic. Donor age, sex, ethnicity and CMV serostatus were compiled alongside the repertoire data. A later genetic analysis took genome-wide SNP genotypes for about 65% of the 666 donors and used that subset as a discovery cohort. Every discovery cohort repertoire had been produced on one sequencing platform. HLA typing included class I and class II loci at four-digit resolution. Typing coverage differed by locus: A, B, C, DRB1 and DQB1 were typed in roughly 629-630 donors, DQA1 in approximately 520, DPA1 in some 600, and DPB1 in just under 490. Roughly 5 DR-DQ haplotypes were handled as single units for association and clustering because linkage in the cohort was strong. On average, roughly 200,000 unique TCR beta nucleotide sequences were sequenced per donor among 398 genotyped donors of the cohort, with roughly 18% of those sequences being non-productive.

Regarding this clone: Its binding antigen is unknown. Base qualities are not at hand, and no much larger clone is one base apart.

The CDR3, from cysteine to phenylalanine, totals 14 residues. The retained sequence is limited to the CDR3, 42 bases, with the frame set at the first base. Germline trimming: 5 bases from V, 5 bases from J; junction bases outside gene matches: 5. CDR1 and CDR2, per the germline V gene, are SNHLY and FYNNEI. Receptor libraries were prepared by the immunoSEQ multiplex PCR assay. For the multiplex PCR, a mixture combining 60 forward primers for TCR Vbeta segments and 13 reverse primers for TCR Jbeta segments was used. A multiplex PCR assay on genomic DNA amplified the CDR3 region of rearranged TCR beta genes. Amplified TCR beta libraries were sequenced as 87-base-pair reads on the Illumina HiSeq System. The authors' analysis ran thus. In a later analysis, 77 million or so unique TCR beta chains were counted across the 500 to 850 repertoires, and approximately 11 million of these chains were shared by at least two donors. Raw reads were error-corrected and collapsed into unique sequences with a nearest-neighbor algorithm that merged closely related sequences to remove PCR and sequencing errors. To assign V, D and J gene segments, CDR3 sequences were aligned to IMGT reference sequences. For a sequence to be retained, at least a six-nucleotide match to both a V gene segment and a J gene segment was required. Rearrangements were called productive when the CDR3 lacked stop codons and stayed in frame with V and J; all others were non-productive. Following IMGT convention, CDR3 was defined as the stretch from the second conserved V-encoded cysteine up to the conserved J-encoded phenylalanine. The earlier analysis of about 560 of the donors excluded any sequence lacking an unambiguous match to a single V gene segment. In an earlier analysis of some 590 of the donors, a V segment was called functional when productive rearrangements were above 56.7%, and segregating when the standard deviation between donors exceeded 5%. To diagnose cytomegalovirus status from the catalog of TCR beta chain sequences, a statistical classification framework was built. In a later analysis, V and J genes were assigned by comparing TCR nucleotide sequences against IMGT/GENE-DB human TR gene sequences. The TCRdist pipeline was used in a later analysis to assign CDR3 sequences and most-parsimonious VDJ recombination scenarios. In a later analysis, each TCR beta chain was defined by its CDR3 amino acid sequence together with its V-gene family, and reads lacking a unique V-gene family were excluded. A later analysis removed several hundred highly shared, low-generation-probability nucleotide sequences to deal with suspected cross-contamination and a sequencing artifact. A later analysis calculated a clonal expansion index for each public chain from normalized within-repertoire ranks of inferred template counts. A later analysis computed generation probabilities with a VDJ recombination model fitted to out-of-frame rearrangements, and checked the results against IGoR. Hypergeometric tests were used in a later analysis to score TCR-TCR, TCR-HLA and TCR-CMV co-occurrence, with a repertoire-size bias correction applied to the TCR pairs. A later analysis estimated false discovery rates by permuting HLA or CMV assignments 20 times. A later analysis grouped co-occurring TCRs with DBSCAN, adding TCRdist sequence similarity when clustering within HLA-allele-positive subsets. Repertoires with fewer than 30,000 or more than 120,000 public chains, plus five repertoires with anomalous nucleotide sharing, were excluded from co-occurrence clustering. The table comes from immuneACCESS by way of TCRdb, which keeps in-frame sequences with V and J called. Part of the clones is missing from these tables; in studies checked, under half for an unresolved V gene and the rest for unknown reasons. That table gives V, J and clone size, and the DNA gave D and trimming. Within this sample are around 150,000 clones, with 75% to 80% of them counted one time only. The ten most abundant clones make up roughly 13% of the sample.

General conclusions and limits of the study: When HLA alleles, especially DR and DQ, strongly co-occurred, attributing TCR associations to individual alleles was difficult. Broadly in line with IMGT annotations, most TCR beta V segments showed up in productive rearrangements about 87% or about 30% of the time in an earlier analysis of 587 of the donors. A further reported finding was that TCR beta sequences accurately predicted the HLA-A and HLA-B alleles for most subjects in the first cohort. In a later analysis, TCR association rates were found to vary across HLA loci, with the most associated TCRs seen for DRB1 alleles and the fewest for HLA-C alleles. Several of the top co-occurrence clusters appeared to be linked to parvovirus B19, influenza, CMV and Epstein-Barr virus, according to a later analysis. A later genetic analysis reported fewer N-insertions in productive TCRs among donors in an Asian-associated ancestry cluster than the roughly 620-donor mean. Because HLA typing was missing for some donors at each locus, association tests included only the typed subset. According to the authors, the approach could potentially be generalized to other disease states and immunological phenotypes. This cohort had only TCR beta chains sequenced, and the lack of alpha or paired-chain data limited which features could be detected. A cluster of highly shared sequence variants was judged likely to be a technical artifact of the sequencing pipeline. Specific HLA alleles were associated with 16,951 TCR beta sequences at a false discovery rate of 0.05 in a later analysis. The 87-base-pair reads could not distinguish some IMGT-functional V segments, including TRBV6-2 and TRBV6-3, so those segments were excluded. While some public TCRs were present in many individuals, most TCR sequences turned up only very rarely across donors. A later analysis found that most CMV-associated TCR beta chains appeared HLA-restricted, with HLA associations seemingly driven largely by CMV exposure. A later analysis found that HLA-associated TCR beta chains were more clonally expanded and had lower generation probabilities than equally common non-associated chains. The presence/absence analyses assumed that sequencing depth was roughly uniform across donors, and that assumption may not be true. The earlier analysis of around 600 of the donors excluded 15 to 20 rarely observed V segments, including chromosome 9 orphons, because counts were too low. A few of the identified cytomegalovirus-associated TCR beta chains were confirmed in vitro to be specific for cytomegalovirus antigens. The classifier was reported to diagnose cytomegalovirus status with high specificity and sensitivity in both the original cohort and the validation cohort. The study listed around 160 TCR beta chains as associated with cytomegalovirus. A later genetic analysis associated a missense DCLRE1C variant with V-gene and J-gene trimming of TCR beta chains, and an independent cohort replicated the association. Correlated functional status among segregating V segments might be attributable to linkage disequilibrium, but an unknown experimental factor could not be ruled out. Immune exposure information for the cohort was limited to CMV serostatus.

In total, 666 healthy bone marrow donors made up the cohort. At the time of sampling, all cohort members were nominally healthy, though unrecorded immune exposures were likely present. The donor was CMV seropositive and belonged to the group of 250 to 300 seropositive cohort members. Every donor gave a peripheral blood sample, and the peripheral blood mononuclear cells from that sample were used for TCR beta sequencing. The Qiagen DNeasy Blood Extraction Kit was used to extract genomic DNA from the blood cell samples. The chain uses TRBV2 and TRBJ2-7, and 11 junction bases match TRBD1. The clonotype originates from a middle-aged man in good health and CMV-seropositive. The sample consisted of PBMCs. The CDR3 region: CASSTLDRGHEQYF. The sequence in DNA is TGTGCCAGCAGTACCTTGGACAGGGGGCACGAGCAGTACTTC.